Detailed here is one TCR beta chain. Its target is not known. The sample belongs to a study of T cells after posttransplantation cyclophosphamide. Profiling relied on immunoSEQ multiplex PCR, and the TCRdb table lists in-frame clones only, not all of them. The data show tens of thousands of clones, just over 90% seen once. Study observations and caveats: Recipient CMV seropositivity and CMV reactivation strongly tracked TRB clonality. Tissue-infiltrating T cells from skin or gut overlapped little with blood T cells. Later blood repertoires were often dominated by clones from the donor CD8+ memory compartment.

The related graft donor's blood sample was taken on the day of bone marrow donation. The germline V and J ends were trimmed by 1 base and 4 bases, with 7 bases remaining between them. This CDR3 contains 14 residues. CDR1 and CDR2 from the germline V gene are LNHNV and YYDKDF (reference sequence). The source is a woman aged 25 to 39 in good health and a related stem cell transplant donor. Sample: PBMCs. This rearrangement joins TRBV15 to TRBJ1-4; TRBD1 might be the D (6 bases). For the CDR3, the DNA is TGTGCCACCAGCAGAGGAGGGGGTAATGAAAAACTGTTTTTT. This encodes CATSRGGGNEKLFF.